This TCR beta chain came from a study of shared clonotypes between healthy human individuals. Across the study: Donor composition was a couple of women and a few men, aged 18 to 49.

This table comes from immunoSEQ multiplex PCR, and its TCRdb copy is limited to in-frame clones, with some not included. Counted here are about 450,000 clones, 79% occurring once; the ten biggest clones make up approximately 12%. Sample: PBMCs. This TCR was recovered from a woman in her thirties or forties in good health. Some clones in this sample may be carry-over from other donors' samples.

The chain's CDR3 is CASSGLAGGGETQYF. The CDR3 DNA reads as TGTGCCAGCAGTGGACTAGCGGGAGGAGGGGAGACCCAGTACTTC. V and J are TRBV2 and TRBJ2-5; 13 positions agree with TRBD2. CDR1 and CDR2 (germline): SNHLY, FYNNEI. This CDR3 region has 15 residues. With 4 bases clipped from V and 5 bases from J, the junction kept 4 bases outside the gene matches.